This T cell receptor beta chain was found in a study of blood T cell repertoires in COVID-19. V lost 3 bases, J lost 8 bases, and 11 bases lay in between. Germline CDR1 and CDR2: DFQATT and SNEGSKA (reference sequence). The CDR3 totals 12 residues. Sequenced by immunoSEQ multiplex PCR; TCRdb stores in-frame clones only, minus some. The table shows 90,000 to 150,000 clones, with 60% to 85% occurring only once. The sequencing sample was made of peripheral blood. This TCR was sampled from a human donor with acute or convalescent COVID-19. The donor label of this sample is uncertain. This chain connects TRBV20-1 to TRBJ1-5; possibly TRBD1 for D (6 bases). The CDR3 nucleotides read TGCAGTGCTAGTAGGGGGATGGAGCCCCAGCATTTT. Its protein is CSASRGMEPQHF.